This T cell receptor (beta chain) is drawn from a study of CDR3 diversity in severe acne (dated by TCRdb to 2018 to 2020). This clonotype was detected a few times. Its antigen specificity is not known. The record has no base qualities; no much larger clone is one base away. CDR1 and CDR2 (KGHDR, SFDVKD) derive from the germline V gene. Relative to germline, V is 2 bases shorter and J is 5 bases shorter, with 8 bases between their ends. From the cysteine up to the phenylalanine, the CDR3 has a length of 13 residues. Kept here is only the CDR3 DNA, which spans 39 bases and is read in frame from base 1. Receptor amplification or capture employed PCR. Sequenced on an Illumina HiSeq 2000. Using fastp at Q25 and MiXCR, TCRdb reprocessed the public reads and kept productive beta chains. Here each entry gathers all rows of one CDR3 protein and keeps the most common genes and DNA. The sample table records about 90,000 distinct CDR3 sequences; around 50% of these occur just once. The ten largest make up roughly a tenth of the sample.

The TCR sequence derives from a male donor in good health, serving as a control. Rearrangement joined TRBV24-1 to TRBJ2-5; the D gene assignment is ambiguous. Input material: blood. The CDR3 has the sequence CATSDYYLETQYF. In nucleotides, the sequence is TGTGCCACCAGTGATTACTACTTGGAGACCCAGTACTTC.